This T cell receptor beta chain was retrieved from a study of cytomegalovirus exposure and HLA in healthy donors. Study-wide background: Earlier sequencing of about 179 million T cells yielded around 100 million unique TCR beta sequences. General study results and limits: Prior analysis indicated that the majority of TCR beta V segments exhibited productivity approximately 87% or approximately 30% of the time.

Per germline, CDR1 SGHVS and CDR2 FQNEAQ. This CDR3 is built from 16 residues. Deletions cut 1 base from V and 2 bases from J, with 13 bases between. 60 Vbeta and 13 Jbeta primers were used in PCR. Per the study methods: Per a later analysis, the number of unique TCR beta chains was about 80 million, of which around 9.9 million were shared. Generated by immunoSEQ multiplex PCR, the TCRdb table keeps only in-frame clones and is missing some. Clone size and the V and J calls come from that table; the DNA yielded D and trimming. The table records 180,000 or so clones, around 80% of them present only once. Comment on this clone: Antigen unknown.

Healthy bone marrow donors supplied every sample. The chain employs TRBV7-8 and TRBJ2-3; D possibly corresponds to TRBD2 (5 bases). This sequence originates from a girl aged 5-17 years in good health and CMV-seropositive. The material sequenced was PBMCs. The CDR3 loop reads CASSLERPRVTDTQYF. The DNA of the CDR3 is TGTGCCAGCAGCTTAGAGCGGCCGCGTGTCACAGATACGCAGTATTTT. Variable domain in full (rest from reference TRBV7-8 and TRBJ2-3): GAGVSQSPRYKVAKRGQDVALRCDPISGHVSLFWYQQALGQGPEFLTYFQNEAQLDKSGLPSDRFFAERPEGSVSTLKIQRTQQEDSAVYLCASSLERPRVTDTQYFGPGTRLTVL.